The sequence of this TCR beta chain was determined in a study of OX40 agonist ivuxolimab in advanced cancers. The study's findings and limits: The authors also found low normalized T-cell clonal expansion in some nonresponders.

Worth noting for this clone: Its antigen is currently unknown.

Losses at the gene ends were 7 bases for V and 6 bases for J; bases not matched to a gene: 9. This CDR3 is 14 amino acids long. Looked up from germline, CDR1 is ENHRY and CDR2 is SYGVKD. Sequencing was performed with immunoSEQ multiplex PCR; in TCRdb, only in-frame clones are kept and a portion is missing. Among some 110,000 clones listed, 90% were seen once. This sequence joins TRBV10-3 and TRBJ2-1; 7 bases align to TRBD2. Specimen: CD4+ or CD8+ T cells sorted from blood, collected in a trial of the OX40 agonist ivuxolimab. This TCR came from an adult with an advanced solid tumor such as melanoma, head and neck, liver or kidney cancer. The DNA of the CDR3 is TGTGCCATCATGGCTAGCGGACCCGTCAATGAGCAGTTCTTC. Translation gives CAIMASGPVNEQFF.